A single TCR beta chain is shown here with its context. TCRdb called the 5' RACE reads again in MiXCR, with one record for every CDR3 protein. The table has 50,000 to 80,000 distinct CDR3 sequences, around a fifth seen once. The origin of this receptor is a female donor with breast cancer. The sequenced sample was memory CD4+ T cells sorted from a lymph node. Subset of the sample: memory CD4+ T cells, CD4+CD45RO+CD25-.

CDR3 bases: TGTGCCAGCAGCTTAACCCTTATCGGAAACTATGGCTACACCTTC. It codes for CASSLTLIGNYGYTF. The chain employs TRBV7-2 and TRBJ1-2; no definite D call. CDR1 is SGHTA, CDR2 FQGNSA, per germline. The CDR3 contains 15 residues. The V gene lost 2 bases and the J gene lost 2 bases, with 12 bases spanning the gap.